This is a list of T cell receptor beta chains from one sample in a study of beta chain features in type 1 diabetes. Sequenced by immunoSEQ multiplex PCR; TCRdb stores in-frame clones only, minus some. The sample has 300,000 to 350,000 clones; 7% to 10% are singletons. Material: central memory CD4+ T cells from blood. These receptors all stem from a young man with type 1 diabetes. CDR3s include the opening cysteine and the closing phenylalanine or tryptophan. Fields, in order: V gene, D gene, clone size, J gene, CDR3 protein, CDR3 DNA. The D gene is left open where the match is weak. Expanded clones are given a class, and other clones once, few, many or no size at all.

TRBV7-8	TRBD1	few	TRBJ2-4	CASSLGTGGLHIQYF	TGTGCCAGCAGCCTTGGGACAGGAGGCTTACACATTCAGTACTTC
TRBV9	-	many	TRBJ2-1	CASSVAGKEYNEQFF	TGTGCCAGCAGCGTAGCAGGGAAGGAATACAATGAGCAGTTCTTC
TRBV6-1	-	few	TRBJ1-2	CASSDFTERMHGYTF	TGTGCCAGCAGCGACTTTACAGAGAGGATGCATGGCTACACCTTC
TRBV14	-	-	TRBJ2-5	CASSQGQAETQYF	TGTGCCAGCAGCCAAGGCCAGGCCGAGACCCAGTACTTC
TRBV18	-	many	TRBJ1-2	CASSRISAYGYTF	TGTGCCAGCTCACGGATCTCAGCCTATGGCTACACCTTC
TRBV30	TRBD2	-	TRBJ2-1	CAAEAGESYNEQFF	TGTGCTGCTGAGGCGGGGGAATCCTACAATGAGCAGTTCTTC
TRBV7-2	-	few	TRBJ1-1	CASSETVNTEAFF	TGTGCCAGCAGCGAAACAGTGAACACTGAAGCTTTCTTT
TRBV5-1	-	few	TRBJ1-6	CASSWTERGSSYNSPLHF	TGCGCCAGCAGCTGGACCGAACGGGGGAGCTCCTATAATTCACCCCTCCACTTT
TRBV6-5	-	few	TRBJ1-2	CATQGTGSYTF	TGTGCCACGCAGGGTACAGGGAGCTACACCTTC
TRBV4-2	TRBD2	many	TRBJ2-6	CASSPLGTSGNSGANVLTF	TGTGCCAGCAGCCCCCTCGGGACTAGCGGGAACTCTGGGGCCAACGTCCTGACTTTC
TRBV7-9	TRBD1	few	TRBJ2-3	CASTRDRGNTDTQYF	TGTGCCAGCACAAGGGACAGGGGGAATACAGATACGCAGTATTTT
TRBV29-1	TRBD1	-	TRBJ2-5	CSVLRDRGWETQYF	TGCAGCGTTCTCCGGGACAGGGGGTGGGAGACCCAGTACTTC
TRBV9	-	-	TRBJ2-5	CASSVGGAGVLTQYF	TGTGCCAGCAGCGTAGGAGGGGCAGGGGTTCTAACCCAGTACTTC
TRBV7-2	TRBD1	-	TRBJ1-1	CASSLRTGNTEAFF	TGTGCCAGCAGCCTACGGACAGGGAACACTGAAGCTTTCTTT
TRBV4-3	-	many	TRBJ2-7	CASSQEGGRSYEQYF	TGCGCCAGCAGCCAAGAGGGTGGACGCTCCTACGAGCAGTACTTC
TRBV20-1	TRBD1	-	TRBJ2-3	CSAGQGSLHF	TGCAGTGCTGGACAGGGGTCGTTACATTTT
TRBV5-4	TRBD2	many	TRBJ2-3	CASSYRLAGTSTDTQYF	TGTGCCAGCAGCTACCGACTAGCGGGGACAAGCACAGATACGCAGTATTTT
TRBV7-8	TRBD1	-	TRBJ1-6	CASSQDRGNSPLHF	TGTGCCAGCAGCCAGGACAGGGGGAATTCACCCCTCCACTTT
TRBV4-3	TRBD2	many	TRBJ2-3	CASSQGTAGAADTQYF	TGCGCCAGCAGCCAAGGGACAGCGGGGGCCGCAGATACGCAGTATTTT
TRBV6-5	-	-	TRBJ2-7	CASSSLGSYEQYF	TGTGCCAGCAGCTCGCTGGGGTCCTACGAGCAGTACTTC
TRBV7-2	-	few	TRBJ2-3	CASSLRASADTQYF	TGTGCCAGCAGCTTAAGGGCTAGCGCAGATACGCAGTATTTT
TRBV18	-	-	TRBJ2-2	CASSPSSNTGELFF	TGTGCCAGCTCACCAAGCTCGAACACCGGGGAGCTGTTTTTT